These 20 T cell receptor beta chains share one sample of origin, sequenced in a study of blood T cell repertoires in COVID-19. Profiling relied on immunoSEQ multiplex PCR, and the TCRdb table lists in-frame clones only, not all of them. This table has about 310,000 clones, roughly 87% appearing once. What was sequenced was PBMCs or T cells enriched from blood (not recorded which). These receptors originate from a woman aged 18-29 years who had recovered from COVID-19.

This chain uses TRBV11-2 with TRBJ2-7; no clear D gene. Germline V gene lookup returns CDR1 SGHAT and CDR2 FQNNGV. This CDR3 region has 15 residues. Trimming left V 2 bases short and J 4 bases short, with 15 bases between. This chain's CDR3 is CASSLNSHPGYEQYF. The CDR3 DNA sequence: TGTGCCAGCAGCTTAAATAGCCACCCCGGGTACGAGCAGTACTTC. Drawing the rest from reference TRBV11-2 and TRBJ2-7, the complete variable domain is EAGVAQSPRYKIIEKRQSVAFWCNPISGHATLYWYQQILGQGPKLLIQFQNNGVVDDSQLPKDRFSAERLKGVDSTLKIQPAKLEDSAVYLCASSLNSHPGYEQYFGPGTRLTVT.

Here the CDR3 DNA reads TGTGCCAGTAGTAAATACCCCCGCGGACGGGGAGAAGCTTTCTTT. It is translated as CASSKYPRGRGEAFF. The chain is built from TRBV19 and TRBJ1-1; D not certain. Between the trimmed V and J ends, which lost 4 bases and 8 bases, there was a span of 20 bases. Germline assignment: CDR1 LNHDA and CDR2 SQIVND (reference sequence). The CDR3 totals 15 residues. Drawing the rest from reference TRBV19 and TRBJ1-1, the complete variable domain is DGGITQSPKYLFRKEGQNVTLSCEQNLNHDAMYWYRQDPGQGLRLIYYSQIVNDFQKGDIAEGYSVSREKKESFPLTVTSAQKNPTAFYLCASSKYPRGRGEAFFGQGTRLTVV.

CDR3 loop: CASSLPGNYNSPLHF. CDR3 DNA sequence: TGTGCCAGCAGTTTACCAGGGAATTATAATTCACCCCTCCACTTT. This chain uses TRBV28 with TRBJ1-6, with D tentatively TRBD1 (5 bases). Per the germline V gene, CDR1 is MDHEN and CDR2 is SYDVKM. CDR3 length: 15 residues. V lost 2 bases and J 4 bases, leaving 9 bases between the germline ends.

The chain uses TRBV11-2 and TRBJ2-1; 14 bases fit TRBD2. From germline, CDR1 is SGHAT and CDR2 FQNNGV. CDR3 size: 16 residues. V trimming: 5 bases; J trimming: 6 bases; junction bases outside the gene matches: 6. The CDR3 DNA follows: TGTGCCAGCAGCCCTCGACTAGCGGGAGGGCTCAATGAGCAGTTCTTC. It specifies CASSPRLAGGLNEQFF.

The rearrangement joins TRBV12-5 to TRBJ2-1, with 7 nucleotides matching TRBD2. CDR1 is LGHNT and CDR2 is FRNRAP in the germline V gene. The CDR3 has 16 amino acids. The trim removed 3 bases at V and 7 bases at J, leaving 12 bases unmatched. CDR3 in amino acids: CASGLILGGRENEQFF. DNA for the CDR3: TGTGCTAGTGGTTTAATTTTGGGAGGGCGGGAGAATGAGCAGTTCTTC.

This clone appeared once. V and J are TRBV28 and TRBJ1-1, with TRBD1 matching 12 bases. Trimming removed 9 bases from V and 4 bases from J; junction bases left unmatched: 9. The CDR3 has 15 amino acids. Germline-derived CDR1 and CDR2 are MDHEN and SYDVKM. The CDR3 DNA follows: TGTGCCAGTACCGGGACAGGGGGCGTGGGCACTGAAGCTTTCTTT. Its protein is CASTGTGGVGTEAFF.

The rearrangement joins TRBV11-1 to TRBJ2-7, with D possibly being TRBD2 (6 bases). Looked up from germline, CDR1 is SGHAT and CDR2 is FQDESV (reference sequence). The CDR3 covers 12 residues. Deletions cut 5 bases from V and 5 bases from J, with 10 bases between. DNA of the CDR3: TGTGCCAGCAGCCCCGGGACTGACGAGCAGTACTTC. Residues: CASSPGTDEQYF.

The rearrangement joins TRBV3-1 (or the pseudogene TRBV3-2) to TRBJ1-2, with TRBD1 matching 11 bases. The V and J ends lost 1 base and 4 bases, in that order; junction bases with no gene match: 2. The germline CDR1 and CDR2 sequences are LGHDT and YNNKEL (reference sequence). The CDR3 is 15 residues long. CDR3 residues: CASSQVGQGGYGYTF. In DNA form, the CDR3 reads TGTGCCAGCAGCCAAGTGGGACAGGGGGGCTATGGCTACACCTTC.

The J gene is TRBJ2-7, the V gene TRBV7-9; TRBD1 aligns across 7 bases. Germline V lookup: CDR1 SEHNR, CDR2 FQNEAQ (reference sequence). V gave up 1 base and J gave up 5 bases; unmatched junction bases: 2. The CDR3 sequence is 13 residues long. The CDR3 sequence: CASSLETGHEQYF. CDR3 DNA: TGTGCCAGCAGCTTAGAGACAGGGCACGAGCAGTACTTC.

This clone was seen once. The chain combines TRBV7-2 with TRBJ2-1; D is ambiguous. Germline assignment: CDR1 SGHTA and CDR2 FQGNSA. V shed 1 base and J shed 0 bases, with 7 bases lying between them. The CDR3 is made up of 15 amino acids. The CDR3 sequence is CASSLVETSYNEQFF. CDR3 in DNA: TGTGCCAGCAGCTTAGTGGAGACCTCCTACAATGAGCAGTTCTTC.

V is TRBV2 and J is TRBJ2-1; 10 bases line up with TRBD2. V shed 7 bases, J shed 0 bases, and the junction held 12 bases outside the gene matches. CDR3 length: 18 residues. Germline V lookup: CDR1 SNHLY, CDR2 FYNNEI. CDR3 sequence reads: CASKARTSGLRSYNEQFF. In DNA form, the CDR3 reads TGTGCCAGCAAGGCGAGGACTAGCGGCCTCCGCTCCTACAATGAGCAGTTCTTC. The full variable domain, rest sourced from reference TRBV2 and TRBJ2-1, is EPEVTQTPSHQVTQMGQEVILRCVPISNHLYFYWYRQILGQKVEFLVSFYNNEISEKSEIFDDQFSVERPDGSNFTLKIRSTKLEDSAMYFCASKARTSGLRSYNEQFFGPGTRLTVL.

The chain has TRBV5-5 and TRBJ1-2; D is unresolved. From germline, CDR1 is SGHKS and CDR2 YYEKEE (reference sequence). V was clipped by 4 bases and J by 5 bases, with 21 bases between them. The CDR3 spans 16 residues. The CDR3 sequence: CASSPHDTQNVYGYTF. CDR3 in DNA: TGTGCCAGCAGCCCCCACGACACCCAAAACGTGTATGGCTACACCTTC.

The chain joins TRBV7-2 to TRBJ1-5; D gene unclear. The V gene's germline CDR1 is SGHTA and CDR2 FQGNSA. V gave up 4 bases and J gave up 4 bases, with 5 bases separating them. The CDR3 loop spans 12 amino acids. In nucleotides, the CDR3 is TGTGCCAGCAGCTCCCAGAATCAGCCCCAGCATTTT. Protein: CASSSQNQPQHF. Full variable domain (missing parts from reference TRBV7-2 and TRBJ1-5): GAGVSQSPSNKVTEKGKDVELRCDPISGHTALYWYRQSLGQGLEFLIYFQGNSAPDKSGLPSDRFSAERTGGSVSTLTIQRTQQEDSAVYLCASSSQNQPQHFGDGTRLSIL.

This chain connects TRBV7-9 to TRBJ2-7; D perhaps matches TRBD1 (6 bases). The V end was cut by 0 bases, the J end by 4 bases, with 10 bases between. Germline V gene lookup returns CDR1 SEHNR and CDR2 FQNEAQ (reference sequence). The CDR3 loop spans 14 amino acids. CDR3 nucleotide sequence: TGTGCCAGCAGCTTAGCTGGGACAAGATACGAGCAGTACTTC. Translated, it gives CASSLAGTRYEQYF.

The chain links TRBV5-1 to TRBJ2-5; 7 bases line up with TRBD1. The germline CDR1 and CDR2 sequences are SGHRS and YFSETQ. This CDR3 spans 13 amino acids. Trimming at V came to 4 bases and at J to 5 bases, leaving 5 bases not matched to a gene. CDR3 in amino acids: CASSPGGRETQYF. In nucleotides, the CDR3 is TGCGCCAGCAGCCCAGGGGGAAGGGAGACCCAGTACTTC. Full variable domain (rest looked up from reference TRBV5-1 and TRBJ2-5): KAGVTQTPRYLIKTRGQQVTLSCSPISGHRSVSWYQQTPGQGLQFLFEYFSETQRNKGNFPGRFSGRQFSNSRSEMNVSTLELGDSALYLCASSPGGRETQYFGPGTRLLVL.

V is TRBV4-2 and J is TRBJ2-1; 13 nucleotides agree with TRBD2. The CDR3 is 17 residues long. V lost 3 bases, J lost 6 bases, and 8 bases stayed unmatched. Germline V gives CDR1 LGHNA, CDR2 YNFKEQ. DNA of the CDR3: TGTGCCAGCAGCCAGGGGGGACTAGCGGGATTTGGCAATGAGCAGTTCTTC. This sequence encodes CASSQGGLAGFGNEQFF.

This clone was picked up one time. The rearrangement uses TRBV11-2 and TRBJ2-3; 16 nucleotides match TRBD2. V shed 5 bases, J shed 11 bases, and the junction held 10 bases outside the gene matches. This CDR3 has 16 amino acids. Germline V gene sequence: CDR1 SGHAT, CDR2 FQNNGV. This CDR3 reads CASSPGLAGGSLGQYF. The CDR3 DNA sequence: TGTGCCAGCAGCCCGGGACTAGCGGGAGGGTCTCTCGGGCAGTATTTT.

The CDR3 spells CASSQDSGLDYGYTF. In nucleotides, the CDR3 is TGCGCCAGCAGCCAAGATTCGGGATTGGACTATGGCTACACCTTC. The chain has TRBV4-3 and TRBJ1-2; D call uncertain. Germline loops: CDR1 LGHNA, CDR2 YSLEER. The CDR3 consists of 15 residues. Between the trimmed V and J ends, which lost 0 bases and 3 bases, there was a span of 11 bases.

The chain is built from TRBV28 and TRBJ1-2, with D possibly matching TRBD1 (6 bases). CDR3 size: 15 residues. V lost 7 bases to trimming and J lost 5 bases, with 20 bases between them. The germline V gene encodes CDR1 MDHEN and CDR2 SYDVKM. For the CDR3, the DNA is TGTGCCAGCATTCCTACGCCCGGGACATCGTATGGCTACACCTTC. Protein product: CASIPTPGTSYGYTF.

The count of this clone is one. This chain connects TRBV7-9 to TRBJ1-1; 8 bases align to TRBD1. CDR1 is SEHNR, CDR2 FQNEAQ, per germline (reference sequence). With V trimmed by 5 bases and J by 3 bases, 11 bases remained unmatched. There are 16 residues in the CDR3. The CDR3 nucleotides are TGTGCCAGCAGCCCCCCGAACCACAGGGGGGACACTGAAGCTTTCTTT. Translation gives CASSPPNHRGDTEAFF.